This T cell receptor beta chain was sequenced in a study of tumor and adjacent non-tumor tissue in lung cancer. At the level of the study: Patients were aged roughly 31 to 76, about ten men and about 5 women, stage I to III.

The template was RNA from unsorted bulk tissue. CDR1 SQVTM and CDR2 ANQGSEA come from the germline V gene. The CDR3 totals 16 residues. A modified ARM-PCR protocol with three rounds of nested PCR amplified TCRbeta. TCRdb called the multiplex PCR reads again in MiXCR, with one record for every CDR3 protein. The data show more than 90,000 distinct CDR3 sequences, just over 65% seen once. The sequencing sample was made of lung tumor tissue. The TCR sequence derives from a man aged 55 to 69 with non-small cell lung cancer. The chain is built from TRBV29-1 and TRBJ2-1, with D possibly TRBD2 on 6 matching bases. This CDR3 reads CGGVVRGLQYYNEQFF. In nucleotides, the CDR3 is TGCGGAGGGGTCGTGAGGGGTTTACAGTACTACAATGAGCAGTTCTTC.